What follows describes a single TCR beta chain. The data stem from a study of T cells expressing NK-cell markers. TCRdb reprocessed the 5' RACE reads and stores each CDR3 protein as one record, lacking DNA. The table counts over 150,000 distinct CDR3 sequences; around a third lies in the top ten. Germline assignment: CDR1 LNHDA and CDR2 SQIVND (reference sequence). The CDR3 runs 15 residues. The clonotype originates from a woman in her fifties or sixties in good health. The genes are TRBV19 and TRBJ2-1; TCRdb selects TRBD2, and the lack of DNA leaves this call unchecked. The sample comprised blood T cells: a sorted CD56 or NKG2C T cell subset, CD4+ or CD8+ T cells, or bulk PBMC T cells (not recorded which). The CDR3: CASSIDRAGVDEQFF.